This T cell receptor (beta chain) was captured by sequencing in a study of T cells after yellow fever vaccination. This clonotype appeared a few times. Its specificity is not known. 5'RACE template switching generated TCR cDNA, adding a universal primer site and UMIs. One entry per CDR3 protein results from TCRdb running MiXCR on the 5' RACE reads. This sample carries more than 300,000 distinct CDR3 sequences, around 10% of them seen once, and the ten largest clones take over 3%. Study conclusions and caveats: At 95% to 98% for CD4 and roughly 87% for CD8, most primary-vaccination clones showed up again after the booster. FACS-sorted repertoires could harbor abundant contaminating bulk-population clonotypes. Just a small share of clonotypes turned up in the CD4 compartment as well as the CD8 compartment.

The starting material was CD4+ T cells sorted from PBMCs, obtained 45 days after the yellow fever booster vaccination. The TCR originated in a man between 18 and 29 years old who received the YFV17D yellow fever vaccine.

CDR3 protein: CASSVGVINEQFF. Written as DNA, the CDR3 is TGTGCCAGCAGCGTAGGAGTGATCAATGAGCAGTTCTTC. The chain recombines TRBV9 with TRBJ2-1; D is unresolved. CDR3 size: 13 residues. Germline V gene lookup returns CDR1 SGDLS and CDR2 YYNGEE. Trimming took off 0 bases at V and 6 bases at J, with 7 bases between the two ends.